The 5 T cell receptor beta chains presented below share a single source sample, sequenced in a study of identical twins. TCRdb re-called the 5' RACE reads with MiXCR, one entry per CDR3 protein. This table holds around 1.7 million distinct CDR3 sequences, around a third found once. Specimen: cord blood. These receptors were obtained from a newborn girl in good health.

The chain uses TRBV28 and TRBJ2-3; D is ambiguous. V was shortened by 6 bases and J by 0 bases, with 7 bases between the two germline ends. The CDR3 has 13 residues. The germline gives CDR1 MDHEN, CDR2 SYDVKM. Here the CDR3 DNA reads TGTGCCAGCAGCGACTCTAGCACAGATACGCAGTATTTT. Its translation: CASSDSSTDTQYF.

This clonotype was counted only a few times. The chain links TRBV13 to TRBJ2-1, with 7 bases aligning to TRBD2. V was pared by 3 bases and J by 4 bases, with 6 bases of the junction left unmatched. Germline CDR1 reads PRHDT; CDR2 reads FYEKMQ (reference sequence). The CDR3 length is 15 residues. The CDR3 protein is CASSFAGAVYNEQFF. In DNA, the CDR3 is TGTGCCAGCAGCTTTGCGGGAGCGGTTTACAATGAGCAGTTCTTC.

This clonotype was found many times. This sequence joins TRBV29-1 and TRBJ2-4; D not certain. Judging by the DNA end, TRBJ2-7 fits better; the J call may be wrong. The CDR3 consists of 13 residues. Germline CDR1 reads SQVTM; CDR2 reads ANQGSEA. CDR3 region: CSVEELGWGEQYF. Written as DNA, the CDR3 is TGCAGCGTTGAAGAGCTTGGCTGGGGCGAGCAGTACTTC.

The genes are TRBV2 and TRBJ2-1; TRBD1 aligns across 8 bases. V lost 5 bases, J lost 10 bases, and 10 bases stayed unmatched. The CDR3 sequence is 14 residues long. CDR1 SNHLY and CDR2 FYNNEI come from the germline V gene. In nucleotides, the CDR3 is TGTGCCAGCAGTCAATGGACAGGGAAATACGAGCAGTTCTTC. This codes for CASSQWTGKYEQFF. The variable domain in full, completed from reference TRBV2 and TRBJ2-1, reads EPEVTQTPSHQVTQMGQEVILRCVPISNHLYFYWYRQILGQKVEFLVSFYNNEISEKSEIFDDQFSVERPDGSNFTLKIRSTKLEDSAMYFCASSQWTGKYEQFFGPGTRLTVL.

This clonotype has more than one count but fewer than ten. At one boundary the junction diverges from the germline segment, which might be a read error. V and J are TRBV7-7 and TRBJ2-5; 9 positions match TRBD2. Per the germline V gene, CDR1 is SSHAT and CDR2 is FNYEAQ (reference sequence). CDR3 length equals 16 residues. CDR3 sequence (DNA): TGTGCTAGCAGCCTCGAAAGGGCTAGCGGGAAAGAGACCCAGTACTTC. As protein: CASSLERASGKETQYF.